This T cell receptor beta chain appears in the sequencing data of a study of T cell responses to AZD1222 COVID-19 vaccine. General observations from the study: Dominant CD4 TCR responses targeted spike regions 160-218 and 743-854. Variant regions that are unmutated are reportedly the target of nearly half of spike-specific TCRs. Two AZD1222 administrations were followed by greater Spike-specific TCR breadth and depth. Donors in the cohort were predominantly white British and more often female, and clonal diversity was possibly underestimated.

Some clones are missing from TCRdb's copy, which holds only in-frame ones; the method was immunoSEQ multiplex PCR. The repertoire holds around 100,000 clones, with approximately 88% as singletons. The V end lost 6 bases, the J end lost 7 bases, and 9 bases lay between the germline ends. Germline values: CDR1 DFQATT, CDR2 SNEGSKA (reference sequence). This CDR3 region has 11 residues. Notes on this clone: The antigen is not known.

This chain uses TRBV20-1 with TRBJ2-2; no definite D call. The TCR comes from an adult in good health. The sequencing used peripheral blood, collected on day 0 of AZD1222 vaccination. The CDR3 region has the DNA TGCAGTGCACGGACGTACGGGGAGCTGTTTTTT. This codes for CSARTYGELFF.